The 8 T cell receptor beta chains given below trace back to one sample, sequenced in a study of vaccination and CD4 T cells after COVID-19. Sample treatment: approximately nine-day PBMC culture with coronavirus spike peptide pools or control peptides (ViraFEST assay). Antigens for these TCRs are unknown. Cultured CD4+ T-cell DNA underwent Oncomine TCR Beta short-read sequencing. TCRdb reprocessed the PCR reads with MiXCR, giving one entry per CDR3 protein. Of around 2,600 distinct CDR3 sequences detected, under 90% appear once; the ten largest clones hold about 38%. Sequencing was performed on CD4+ T cells from blood, cultured in vitro. Receptor source: a human donor who had recovered from COVID-19.

The chain employs TRBV20-1 and TRBJ2-3, with 7 nucleotides matching TRBD1. There are 15 residues in the CDR3. Germline V CDR1 and CDR2: DFQATT, SNEGSKA (reference sequence). The V gene end was trimmed by 1 base and the J gene end by 2 bases; junction bases not matched to a gene: 6. CDR3 loop: CSARVGTATTDTQYF. The CDR3 DNA follows: TGCAGTGCTAGAGTAGGGACAGCTACCACAGATACGCAGTATTTT.

The chain has TRBV10-3 and TRBJ1-2, with TRBD1 as a possible D gene (5 bases). V lost 0 bases and J lost 0, with 11 bases in between. CDR1 and CDR2 (germline): ENHRY, SYGVKD. The CDR3 length is 16 residues. CDR3 loop: CAISESWDGPNYGYTF. Written as DNA, the CDR3 is TGTGCCATCAGTGAGTCGTGGGACGGACCTAACTATGGCTACACCTTC.

This rearrangement joins TRBV25-1 to TRBJ1-5; possible D gene TRBD1, 5 bases. V shed 5 bases and J shed 6 bases, with 14 bases lying between them. CDR3 length: 14 amino acids. From germline, CDR1 is MGHDK and CDR2 SYGVNS. CDR3 loop: CASSKAGYIQPQHF. The CDR3 bases are TGTGCCAGCAGTAAGGCAGGGTATATTCAGCCCCAGCATTTT. Filled out from reference TRBV25-1 and TRBJ1-5, the complete variable domain reads EADIYQTPRYLVIGTGKKITLECSQTMGHDKMYWYQQDPGMELHLIHYSYGVNSTEKGDLSSESTVSRIRTEHFPLTLESARPSHTSQYLCASSKAGYIQPQHFGDGTRLSIL.

CDR3 amino acids: CATKDVYNSPLHF. The CDR3, as DNA: TGTGCCACCAAGGACGTCTATAATTCACCCCTCCACTTT. This chain joins TRBV6-1 and TRBJ1-6; D is uncertain. Germline-derived CDR1 and CDR2 are MNHNS and SASEGT. V was cut by 10 bases and J by 3 bases, with 10 bases left in between. The CDR3 extends over 13 amino acids.

The chain combines TRBV6-1 with TRBJ1-5, with 8 nucleotides matching TRBD1. Germline loops: CDR1 MNHNS, CDR2 SASEGT. The J segment lost 6 bases and the V segment lost 5 bases, leaving 9 bases of the junction unmatched. CDR3 size: 15 residues. This chain's CDR3 is CASSPYRGFSQPQHF. The CDR3 nucleotides read TGTGCCAGCAGTCCATACAGGGGGTTTAGTCAGCCCCAGCATTTT.

The chain is built from TRBV28 and TRBJ1-4, with D perhaps TRBD1 (5 bases). The CDR3 runs 15 residues. CDR1 and CDR2 from the germline V gene are MDHEN and SYDVKM. The ends were cut back, 5 bases at V and 8 bases at J, with 18 bases in the middle. The CDR3: CASSRGGAHGEKLFF. The CDR3 nucleotides are TGTGCCAGCAGTAGGGGCGGGGCGCATGGGGAAAAACTGTTTTTT.

The chain carries TRBV7-2 and TRBJ2-2; D gene uncertain. Germline values: CDR1 SGHTA, CDR2 FQGNSA. V gave up 2 bases and J gave up 0 bases, with 4 bases separating them. The CDR3 length is 14 residues. Here the CDR3 DNA reads TGTGCCAGCAGCTTAAACGCGAACACCGGGGAGCTGTTTTTT. This sequence encodes CASSLNANTGELFF.

In its sample, this clonotype ranks as hyperexpanded (1% or more). The chain couples TRBV6-5 to TRBJ1-2, with 7 bases fitting TRBD1. This CDR3 contains 15 residues. Per germline, CDR1 MNHEY and CDR2 SVGAGI. Germline trimming cut 2 bases from V and 4 bases from J; bases unmatched to any gene: 7. CDR3 sequence (DNA): TGTGCCAGCAGTTACCCGGGACAGACCTTCTATGGCTACACCTTC. Protein sequence: CASSYPGQTFYGYTF.